The clone carrying this T cell receptor beta chain occurred a few times. Its antigen is unknown. The data were obtained in a study of cytomegalovirus exposure and HLA in healthy donors. The study ran its PCR with 60 Vbeta and 13 Jbeta primers. Data came from immunoSEQ multiplex PCR; TCRdb stores just in-frame clones and leaves some out. The sample includes 200,000 to 250,000 clones, roughly 81% of them seen just once. Germline-derived CDR1 and CDR2 are SNHLY and FYNNEI. J was trimmed by 4 bases and V by 6 bases; bases with no gene match: 8. There are 15 residues in the CDR3. Regarding the study as a whole: One variant, a missense change in DCLRE1C, was linked in a later analysis to TCR beta V- and J-gene trimming. Earlier results showed most TCR beta V segments being productive about 87% or about 30% of the time. Listed as cytomegalovirus-associated were more than 150 TCR beta chains.

The clonotype originates from a girl under 10 years old in good health and CMV-seronegative. Sequenced input: PBMCs. V is TRBV2 and J is TRBJ2-1; TRBD1 aligns across 8 bases. As DNA, the CDR3 is TGTGCCAGCAGAGCCGGGACAGGACTGTACAATGAGCAGTTCTTC. Its protein is CASRAGTGLYNEQFF.